This paragraph reports one TCR beta chain. Blood got drawn at baseline, again on cycle 4 day 1, and then on cycle 7 day 1. Assay used: immunoSEQ multiplex PCR; TCRdb lists only in-frame clones, some missing. The table shows roughly 70,000 clones, with 82% occurring only once. This sample stems from a study of OX40 agonist ivuxolimab in advanced cancers. Study details: Given to patients was ivuxolimab, an agonistic anti-OX40 (CD134) antibody. Administration of intravenous ivuxolimab to patients occurred every 2 weeks at 0.01 to 10 mg/kg. Three patients, one with hepatocellular carcinoma and two with cutaneous melanoma, achieved partial responses.

Sequences were derived from CD4+ or CD8+ T cells sorted from blood, sampled in a trial of the OX40 agonist ivuxolimab. This clonotype was obtained from an adult with an advanced solid tumor such as melanoma, head and neck, liver or kidney cancer.

In nucleotides, the CDR3 is TGTGCCAGCAGTTTACAAACAGGGAGGGGAAGAGCTTTCTTT. Translation: CASSLQTGRGRAFF. The V call is TRBV27, the J call TRBJ1-1; D is perhaps TRBD1 (6 bases). The CDR3 is 14 residues long. The V end was cut by 2 bases, the J end by 10 bases, with 17 bases between. In germline, CDR1 is MNHEY, CDR2 SMNVEV (reference sequence).